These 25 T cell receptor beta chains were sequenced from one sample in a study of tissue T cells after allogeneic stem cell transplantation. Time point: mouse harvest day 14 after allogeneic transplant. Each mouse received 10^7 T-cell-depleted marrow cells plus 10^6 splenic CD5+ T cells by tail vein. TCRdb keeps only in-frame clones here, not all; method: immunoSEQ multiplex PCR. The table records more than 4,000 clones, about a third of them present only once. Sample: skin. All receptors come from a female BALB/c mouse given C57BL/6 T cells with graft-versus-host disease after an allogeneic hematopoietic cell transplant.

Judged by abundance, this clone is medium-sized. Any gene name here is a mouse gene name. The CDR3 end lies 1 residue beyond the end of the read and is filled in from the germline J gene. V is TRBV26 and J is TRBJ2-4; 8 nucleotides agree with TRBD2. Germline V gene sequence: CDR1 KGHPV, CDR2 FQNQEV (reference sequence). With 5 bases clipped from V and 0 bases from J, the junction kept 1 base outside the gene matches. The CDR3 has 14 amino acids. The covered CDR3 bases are TGTGCCAGCAGTTACTGGGGGAGTCAAAACACCTTGTAC. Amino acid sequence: CASSYWGSQNTLY. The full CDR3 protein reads CASSYWGSQNTLYF.

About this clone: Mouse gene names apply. CDR3 protein: CSSSPGQQAPLF. CDR3 DNA, as far as it was read: TGCTCCAGCAGCCCGGGACAACAGGCTCCGCTT. The V and J genes are TRBV23 and TRBJ1-5; TRBD1 is the table's D call, not checked against the DNA. The read finishes 1 residue shy of the CDR3 end, and the germline J gene is used to complete it. The CDR3 has 12 amino acids. CDR1 KGHTA and CDR2 FQNQQP come from the germline V gene.

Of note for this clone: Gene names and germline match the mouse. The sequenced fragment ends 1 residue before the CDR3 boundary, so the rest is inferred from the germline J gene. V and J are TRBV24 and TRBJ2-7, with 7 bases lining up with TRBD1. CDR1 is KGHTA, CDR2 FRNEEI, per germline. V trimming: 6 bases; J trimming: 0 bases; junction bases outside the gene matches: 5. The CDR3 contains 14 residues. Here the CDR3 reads CASSRGQSSYEQYF. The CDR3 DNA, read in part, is TGTGCCAGCAGCCGGGGACAGAGCTCCTATGAACAGTAC.

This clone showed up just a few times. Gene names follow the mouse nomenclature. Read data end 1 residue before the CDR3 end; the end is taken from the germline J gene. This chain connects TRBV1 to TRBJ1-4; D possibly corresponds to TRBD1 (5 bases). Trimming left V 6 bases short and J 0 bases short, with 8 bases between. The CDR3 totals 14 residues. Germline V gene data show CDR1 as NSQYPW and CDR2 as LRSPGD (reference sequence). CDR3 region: CTCSQGISNERLFF. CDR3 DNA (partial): TGCACCTGCAGCCAGGGAATTTCCAACGAAAGATTATTT.

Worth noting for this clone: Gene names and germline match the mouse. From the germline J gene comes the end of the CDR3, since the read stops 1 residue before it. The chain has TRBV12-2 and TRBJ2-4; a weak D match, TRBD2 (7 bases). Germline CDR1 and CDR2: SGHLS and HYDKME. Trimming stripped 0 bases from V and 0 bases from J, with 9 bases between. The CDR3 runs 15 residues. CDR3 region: CASSLLGASQNTLYF. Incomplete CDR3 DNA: TGTGCCAGCTCTCTCCTGGGGGCTAGTCAAAACACCTTGTAC.

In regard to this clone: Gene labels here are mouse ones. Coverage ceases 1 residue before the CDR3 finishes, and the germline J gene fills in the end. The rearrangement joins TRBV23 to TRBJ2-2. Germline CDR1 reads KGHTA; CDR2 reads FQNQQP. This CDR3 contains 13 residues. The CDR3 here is CSSSPQNTGQLYF. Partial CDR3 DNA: TGCTCCAGCAGTCCGCAAAACACCGGGCAGCTCTAC.

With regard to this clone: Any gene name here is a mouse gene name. The chain's CDR3 is CASSLSSDYTF. CDR3 bases read: TGTGCCAGCTCTCTCAGCTCCGACTACACC. The J gene is TRBJ1-2, the V gene TRBV12-2; D call uncertain. The CDR3 end lies 1 residue beyond the end of the read and is filled in from the germline J gene. This CDR3 is built from 11 residues. CDR1 and CDR2 (germline): SGHLS, HYDKME. The germline V and J ends were trimmed by 0 bases and 4 bases, with 2 bases remaining between them.

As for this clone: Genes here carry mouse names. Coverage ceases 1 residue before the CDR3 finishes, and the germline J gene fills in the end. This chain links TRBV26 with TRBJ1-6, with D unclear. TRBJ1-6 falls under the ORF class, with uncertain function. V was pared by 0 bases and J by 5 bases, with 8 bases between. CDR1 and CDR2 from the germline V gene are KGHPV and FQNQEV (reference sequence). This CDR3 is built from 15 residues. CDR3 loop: CASSLSGKNNSPLYF. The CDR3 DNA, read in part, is TGTGCCAGCAGTCTGTCAGGGAAGAATAATTCGCCCCTCTAC.

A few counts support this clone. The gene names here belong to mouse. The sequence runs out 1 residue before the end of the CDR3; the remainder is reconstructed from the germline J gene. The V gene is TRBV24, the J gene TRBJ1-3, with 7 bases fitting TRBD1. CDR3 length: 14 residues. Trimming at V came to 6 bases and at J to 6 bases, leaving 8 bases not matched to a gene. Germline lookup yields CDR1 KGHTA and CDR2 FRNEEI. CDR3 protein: CASSSGTAVNTLYF. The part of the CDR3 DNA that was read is TGTGCCAGCAGCTCCGGGACAGCGGTAAATACGCTCTAT.

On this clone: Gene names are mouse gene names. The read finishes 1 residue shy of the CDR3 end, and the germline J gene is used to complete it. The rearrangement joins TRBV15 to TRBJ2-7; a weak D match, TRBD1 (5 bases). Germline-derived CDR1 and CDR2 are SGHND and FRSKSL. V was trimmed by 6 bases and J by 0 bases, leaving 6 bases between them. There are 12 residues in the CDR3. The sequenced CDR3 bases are TGTGCCAGCAGCGACAGCTCCTATGAACAGTAC. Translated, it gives CASSDSSYEQY. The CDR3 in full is CASSDSSYEQYF. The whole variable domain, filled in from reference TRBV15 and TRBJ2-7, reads DAGVTQTPRHEVAEKGQTIILKCEPVSGHNDLFWYRQTKIQGLELLSYFRSKSLMEDGGAFKDRFKAEMLNSSFSTLKIQPTEPKDSAVYLCASSDSSYEQYFGPGTRLTVL.

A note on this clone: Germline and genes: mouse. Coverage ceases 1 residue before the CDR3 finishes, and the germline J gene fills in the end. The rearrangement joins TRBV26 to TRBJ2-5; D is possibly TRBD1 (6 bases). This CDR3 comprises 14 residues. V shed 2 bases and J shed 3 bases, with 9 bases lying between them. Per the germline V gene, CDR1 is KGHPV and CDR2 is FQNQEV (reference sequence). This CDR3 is CASSLTQGQDTQYF. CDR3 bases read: TGTGCCAGCAGTCTGACCCAGGGGCAAGACACCCAGTAC.

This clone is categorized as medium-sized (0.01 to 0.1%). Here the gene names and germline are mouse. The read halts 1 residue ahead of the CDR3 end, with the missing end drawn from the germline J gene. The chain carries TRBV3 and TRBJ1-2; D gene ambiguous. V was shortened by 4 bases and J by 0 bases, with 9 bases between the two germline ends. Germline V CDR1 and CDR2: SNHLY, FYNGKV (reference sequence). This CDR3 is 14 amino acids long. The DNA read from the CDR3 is TGTGCCAGCAGCTCCCGGGCCGCAAACTCCGACTACACC. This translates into CASSSRAANSDYT. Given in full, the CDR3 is CASSSRAANSDYTF.

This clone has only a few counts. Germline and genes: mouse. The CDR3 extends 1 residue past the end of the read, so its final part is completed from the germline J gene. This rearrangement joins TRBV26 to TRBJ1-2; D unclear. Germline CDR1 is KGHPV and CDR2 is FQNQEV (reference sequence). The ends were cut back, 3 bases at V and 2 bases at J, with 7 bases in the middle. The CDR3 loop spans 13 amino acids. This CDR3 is CASSLRQNSDYTF. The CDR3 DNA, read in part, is TGTGCCAGCAGTCTAAGGCAGAACTCCGACTACACC.

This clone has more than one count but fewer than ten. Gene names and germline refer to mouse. CDR3 sequence: CASRSISNERLFF. The sequenced CDR3 bases are TGTGCCAGCAGGAGTATTTCCAACGAAAGATTATTT. This rearrangement joins TRBV26 to TRBJ1-4; no reliable D call. Read data end 1 residue before the CDR3 end; the end is taken from the germline J gene. CDR3 length equals 13 residues. Looked up from germline, CDR1 is KGHPV and CDR2 is FQNQEV (reference sequence). The ends were cut back, 6 bases at V and 0 bases at J, with 5 bases in the middle.

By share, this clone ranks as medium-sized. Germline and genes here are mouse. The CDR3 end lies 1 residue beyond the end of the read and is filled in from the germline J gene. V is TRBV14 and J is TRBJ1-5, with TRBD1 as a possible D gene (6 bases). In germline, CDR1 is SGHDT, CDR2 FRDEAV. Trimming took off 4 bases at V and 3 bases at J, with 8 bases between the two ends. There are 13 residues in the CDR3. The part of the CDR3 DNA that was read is TGTGCCAGCAGTCTCAGGGGCAACCAGGCTCCGCTT. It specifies CASSLRGNQAPL. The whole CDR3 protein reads CASSLRGNQAPLF.

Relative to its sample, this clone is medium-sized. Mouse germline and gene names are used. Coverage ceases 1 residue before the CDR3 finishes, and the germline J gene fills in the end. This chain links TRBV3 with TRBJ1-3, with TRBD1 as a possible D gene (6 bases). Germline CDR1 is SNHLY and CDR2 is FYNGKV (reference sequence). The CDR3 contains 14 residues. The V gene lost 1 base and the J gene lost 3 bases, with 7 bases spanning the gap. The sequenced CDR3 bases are TGTGCCAGCAGCTTAGACAGGGTTGGAAATACGCTCTAT. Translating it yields CASSLDRVGNTLY. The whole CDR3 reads CASSLDRVGNTLYF.

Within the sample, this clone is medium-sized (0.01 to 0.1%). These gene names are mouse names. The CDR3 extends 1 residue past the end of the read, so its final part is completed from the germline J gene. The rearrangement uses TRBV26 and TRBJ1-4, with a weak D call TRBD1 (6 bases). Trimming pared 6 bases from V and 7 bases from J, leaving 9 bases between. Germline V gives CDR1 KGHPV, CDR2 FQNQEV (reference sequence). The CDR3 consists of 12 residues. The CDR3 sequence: CASSRGGERLFF. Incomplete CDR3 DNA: TGTGCCAGCAGCAGGGGAGGCGAAAGATTATTT. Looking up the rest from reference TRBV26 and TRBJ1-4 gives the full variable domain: NSKVIQTPRYLVKGQGQKAKMRCIPEKGHPVVFWYQQNKNNEFKFLINFQNQEVLQQIDMTEKRFSAECPSNSPCSLEIQSSEAGDSALYLCASSRGGERLFFGHGTKLSVL.

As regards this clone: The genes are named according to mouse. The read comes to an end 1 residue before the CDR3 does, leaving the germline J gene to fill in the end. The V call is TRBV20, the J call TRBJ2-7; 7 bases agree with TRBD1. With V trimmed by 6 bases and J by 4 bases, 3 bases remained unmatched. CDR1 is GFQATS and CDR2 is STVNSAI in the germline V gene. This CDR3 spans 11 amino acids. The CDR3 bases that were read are TGTGGTGCCCGGACAGGTTATGAACAGTAC. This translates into CGARTGYEQY. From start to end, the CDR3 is CGARTGYEQYF. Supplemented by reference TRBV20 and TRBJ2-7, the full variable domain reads GALVYQYPRRTICKSGTSMRMECQAVGFQATSVAWYRQSPQKTFELIALSTVNSAIKYEQNFTQEKFPISHPNLSFSSMTVLNAYLEDRGLYLCGARTGYEQYFGPGTRLTVL.

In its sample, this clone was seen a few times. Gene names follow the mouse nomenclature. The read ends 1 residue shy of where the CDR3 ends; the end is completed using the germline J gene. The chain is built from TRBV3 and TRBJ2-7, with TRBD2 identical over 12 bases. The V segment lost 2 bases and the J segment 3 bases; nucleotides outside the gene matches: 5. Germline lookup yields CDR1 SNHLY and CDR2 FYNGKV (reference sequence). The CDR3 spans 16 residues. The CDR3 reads CASSLLRTGGDYEQYF. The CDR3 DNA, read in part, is TGTGCCAGCAGCTTACTCAGGACTGGGGGGGACTATGAACAGTAC.

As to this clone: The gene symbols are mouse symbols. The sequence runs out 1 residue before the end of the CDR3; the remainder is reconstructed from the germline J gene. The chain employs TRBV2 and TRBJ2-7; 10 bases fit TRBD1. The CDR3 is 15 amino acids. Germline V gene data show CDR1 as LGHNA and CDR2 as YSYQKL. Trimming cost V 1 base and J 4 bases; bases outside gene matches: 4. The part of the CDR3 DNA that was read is TGTGCCAGCAGCCAAGGACAGGGGGCCCCTTATGAACAGTAC. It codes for CASSQGQGAPYEQY. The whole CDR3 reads CASSQGQGAPYEQYF.

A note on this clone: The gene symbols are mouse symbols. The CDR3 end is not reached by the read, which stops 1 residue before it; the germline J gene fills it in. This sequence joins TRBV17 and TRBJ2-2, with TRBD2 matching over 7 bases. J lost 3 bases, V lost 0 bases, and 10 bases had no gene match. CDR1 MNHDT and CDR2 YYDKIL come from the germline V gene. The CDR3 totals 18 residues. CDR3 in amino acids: CASSRDLRLGRDTGQLYF. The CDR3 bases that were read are TGTGCTAGCAGTAGAGATCTCCGACTGGGTCGGGACACCGGGCAGCTCTAC.

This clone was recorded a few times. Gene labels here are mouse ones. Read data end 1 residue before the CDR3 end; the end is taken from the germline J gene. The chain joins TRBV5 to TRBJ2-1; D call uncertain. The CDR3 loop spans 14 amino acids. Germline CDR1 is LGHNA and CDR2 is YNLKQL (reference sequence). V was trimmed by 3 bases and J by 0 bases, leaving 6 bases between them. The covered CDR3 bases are TGTGCCAGCAGCCAGGACCGTAACTATGCTGAGCAGTTC. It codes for CASSQDRNYAEQF. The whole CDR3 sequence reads CASSQDRNYAEQFF.

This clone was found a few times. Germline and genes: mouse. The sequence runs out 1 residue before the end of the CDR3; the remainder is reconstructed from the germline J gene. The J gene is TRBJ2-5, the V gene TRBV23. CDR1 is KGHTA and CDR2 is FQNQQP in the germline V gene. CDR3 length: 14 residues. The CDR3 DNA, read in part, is TGCTCCAGCAGTCAATCGTCGGCAGGGACCACCCAGTAC. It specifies CSSSQSSAGTTQY. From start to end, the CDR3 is CSSSQSSAGTTQYF.

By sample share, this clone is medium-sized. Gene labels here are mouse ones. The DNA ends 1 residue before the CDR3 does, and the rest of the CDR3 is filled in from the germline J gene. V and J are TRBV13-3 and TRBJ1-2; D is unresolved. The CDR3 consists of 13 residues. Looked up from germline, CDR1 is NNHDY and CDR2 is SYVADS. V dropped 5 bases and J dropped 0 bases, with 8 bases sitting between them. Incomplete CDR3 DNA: TGTGCCAGCAGGCAGGATGCAAACTCCGACTACACC. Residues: CASRQDANSDYT. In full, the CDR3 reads CASRQDANSDYTF.

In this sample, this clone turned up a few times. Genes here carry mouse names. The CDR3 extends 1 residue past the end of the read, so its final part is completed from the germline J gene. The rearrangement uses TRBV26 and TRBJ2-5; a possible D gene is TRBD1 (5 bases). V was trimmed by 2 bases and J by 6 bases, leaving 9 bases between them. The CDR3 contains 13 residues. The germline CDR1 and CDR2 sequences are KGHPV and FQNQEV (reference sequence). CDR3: CASSLEGMDTQYF. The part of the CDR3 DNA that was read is TGTGCCAGCAGTCTGGAGGGGATGGACACCCAGTAC. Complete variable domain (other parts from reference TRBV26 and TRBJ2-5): NSKVIQTPRYLVKGQGQKAKMRCIPEKGHPVVFWYQQNKNNEFKFLINFQNQEVLQQIDMTEKRFSAECPSNSPCSLEIQSSEAGDSALYLCASSLEGMDTQYFGPGTRLLVL.